This section outlines one TCR beta chain sequence together with its context. Only in-frame clones appear in the TCRdb table, and some are missing; sequencing was by immunoSEQ multiplex PCR. The table records about 820,000 clones, over 90% of them present only once. The V gene's germline CDR1 is SEHNR and CDR2 FQNEAQ (reference sequence). The V and J ends lost 2 bases and 4 bases respectively, with 15 bases between them. The CDR3 contains 16 residues. This specimen comes from a study of shared clonotypes between healthy human individuals. Naive CD8 cells comprised CD45RO-negative, CCR7-positively selected cells, excluding terminally differentiated effector memory CD45RA+ cells. The healthy adult donors were HIV-negative and reported no recent acute infections or vaccinations.

This receptor was identified in a man aged 25-45 years in good health. J is TRBJ2-1 and V is TRBV7-9, with D possibly TRBD2 on 5 matching bases. Sequencing was performed on naive CD8+ T cells sorted from blood. The CDR3 reads CASSLTRAENYNEQFF. In DNA, the CDR3 is TGTGCCAGCAGCTTAACGAGGGCAGAGAATTACAATGAGCAGTTCTTC.